By share of the sample, the clone carrying this T cell receptor beta chain is medium-sized (0.01 to 0.1%). With 7 bases removed from V and 6 bases from J, the gap between germline ends came to 6 bases. Per the germline V gene, CDR1 is MNHEY and CDR2 is SVGAGI. The CDR3 loop spans 10 amino acids. A marrow graft followed busulfan-fludarabine conditioning, with cyclophosphamide on days +3 and +4. The entry originates in a study of T cells after posttransplantation cyclophosphamide. Some clones are missing from TCRdb's copy, which holds only in-frame ones; the method was immunoSEQ multiplex PCR. The record shows some 7,100 clones for this sample, with no singletons present.

Here the sequenced sample was PBMCs, taken after an allogeneic stem cell transplant with post-transplant cyclophosphamide. V usage is TRBV6-5 and J usage is TRBJ1-2, with D perhaps TRBD1 (5 bases). The origin of this receptor is a male patient younger than 45 who received an allogeneic stem cell transplant from an unrelated donor, was CMV-positive, and had acute and chronic GVHD. Some of the T cells might come from the graft donor. The CDR3 nucleotides are TGTGCCAGCAAAGGGGATGGCTACACCTTC. Translation: CASKGDGYTF.